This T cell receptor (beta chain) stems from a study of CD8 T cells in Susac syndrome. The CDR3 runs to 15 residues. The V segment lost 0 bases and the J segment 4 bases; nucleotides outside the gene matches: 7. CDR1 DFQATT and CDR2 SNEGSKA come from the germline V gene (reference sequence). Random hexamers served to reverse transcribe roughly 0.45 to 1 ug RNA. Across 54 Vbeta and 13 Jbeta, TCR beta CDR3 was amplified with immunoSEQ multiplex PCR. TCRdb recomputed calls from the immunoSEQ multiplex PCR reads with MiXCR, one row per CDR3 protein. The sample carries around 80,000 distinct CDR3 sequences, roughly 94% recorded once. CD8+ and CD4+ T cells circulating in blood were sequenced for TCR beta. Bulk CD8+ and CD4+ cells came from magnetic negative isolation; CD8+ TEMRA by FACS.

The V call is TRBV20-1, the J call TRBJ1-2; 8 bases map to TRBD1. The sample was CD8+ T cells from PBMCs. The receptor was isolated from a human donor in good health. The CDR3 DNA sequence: TGCAGTGCTAGAGATCGACAGGGGACTTCCTATGGCTACACCTTC. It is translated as CSARDRQGTSYGYTF.